This TCR beta chain derives from a study of blood T cell repertoires in COVID-19. Produced via immunoSEQ multiplex PCR; TCRdb's table is partial and in-frame only. The sample lists under 150,000 clones, around 80% occurring once. Regarding this clone: This same CDR3 is encoded by further DNA sequences in the sample.

The germline gives CDR1 SGHRS, CDR2 YFSETQ. CDR3 length: 13 residues. The V and J ends lost 0 bases and 4 bases respectively, with 4 bases between them. The rearrangement joins TRBV5-1 to TRBJ2-2; D unclear. Sequencing was performed on peripheral blood. The sequence derives from a man aged 55 to 70 with acute or convalescent COVID-19. Here the CDR3 DNA reads TGCGCCAGCAGCTTGGACAGCACCGGGGAGCTGTTTTTT. This encodes CASSLDSTGELFF.